The next 7 T cell receptor beta chains were all read from a single sample in a study of immune evolution from preneoplasia to lung adenocarcinoma. Profiled with immunoSEQ multiplex PCR; TCRdb holds only in-frame clones, not every one. The sample includes some 15,000 clones, 70% to 85% of them seen just once. Sequenced: FFPE minimally invasive lung adenocarcinoma tissue. The receptor source for this set is a person aged 55 to 79 with lung adenocarcinoma.

V gene TRBV5-5 combines with J gene TRBJ1-2; D remains unclear. V was trimmed by 2 bases and J by 8 bases, leaving 16 bases between them. The CDR3 totals 14 residues. Germline loops: CDR1 SGHKS, CDR2 YYEKEE (reference sequence). CDR3 loop: CASSFNVATVGYTF. DNA for the CDR3: TGTGCCAGCAGCTTTAATGTCGCGACGGTAGGCTACACCTTC.

This clone was counted between two and nine times. The rearrangement joins TRBV9 to TRBJ1-2; tentatively, D is TRBD1 (5 bases). Per the germline V gene, CDR1 is SGDLS and CDR2 is YYNGEE. Trimming took 4 bases from V and 6 from J, leaving 19 bases between them. This CDR3 has 15 residues. The CDR3 loop is CASSTGAGRGNGYTF. DNA for the CDR3: TGTGCCAGCAGCACCGGTGCTGGAAGGGGTAATGGCTACACCTTC.

This clone qualifies as large. The gene calls are TRBV5-5 and TRBJ2-1; the D is unclear. The V end lost 0 bases, the J end lost 13 bases, and 11 bases lay between the germline ends. Germline values: CDR1 SGHKS, CDR2 YYEKEE (reference sequence). This CDR3 has 12 residues. In DNA, the CDR3 is TGTGCCAGCAGCTTGGGGCTTTCCCATCAGTTCTTC. Residues: CASSLGLSHQFF.

The chain uses TRBV18 and TRBJ2-1; TRBD1 aligns across 11 bases. The CDR3 extends over 15 amino acids. The V gene's germline CDR1 is KGHSH and CDR2 LQKENI. V dropped 6 bases and J dropped 7; count of bases not matched to a gene: 8. For the CDR3, the DNA is TGTGCCAGCTCCCCCGGACAGGGGGCGATAAATGAGCAGTTCTTC. Its protein product is CASSPGQGAINEQFF.

This clone was counted a few times. The chain couples TRBV7-2 to TRBJ2-6; D is perhaps TRBD1 (6 bases). The CDR3 extends over 15 amino acids. Germline CDR1 reads SGHTA; CDR2 reads FQGNSA. Trimming shortened V by 5 bases and J by 1 base, and 9 bases separated the two germline ends. In DNA form, the CDR3 reads TGTGCCAGCAGCACCGACAGGTCTGGGGCCAACGTCCTGACTTTC. Translating gives CASSTDRSGANVLTF.

The chain links TRBV6-5 to TRBJ2-3; 8 bases match TRBD2. Germline V CDR1 and CDR2: MNHEY, SVGAGI. The CDR3 covers 15 residues. Unmatched junction bases numbered 11, after V lost 6 bases and J lost 6 bases. As DNA, the CDR3 is TGTGCCAGCAGATCCCCACGTAGCGGGGTTGATACGCAGTATTTT. It specifies CASRSPRSGVDTQYF.

This clone has just a few counts. This chain joins TRBV5-4 and TRBJ2-2; TRBD2 is a possible D gene (7 bases). The CDR3 length is 18 residues. Germline CDR1 is SGHNT and CDR2 is YYREEE (reference sequence). V was clipped by 4 bases and J by 2 bases, with 21 bases between them. CDR3 region: CASSPRGGGSVNTGELFF. The DNA of the CDR3 is TGTGCCAGCAGCCCACGAGGGGGGGGCTCGGTAAACACCGGGGAGCTGTTTTTT.